This is a list of T cell receptor beta chains from one sample in a study of cytomegalovirus exposure and HLA in healthy donors. The method was immunoSEQ multiplex PCR; TCRdb's version includes in-frame clones alone and lacks a portion of them. This sample's table reports some 76,000 clones. The material sequenced was PBMCs. The source is a female donor in good health and CMV-seropositive. CDR3s include the opening cysteine and the closing phenylalanine or tryptophan. Fields, in order: CDR3 DNA, CDR3 protein, V gene, D gene, J gene. D genes are given only for firm matches.

TGTGCCTGGAGTGTAAACGGTCTTTCCTACGAGCAGTACTTC,CAWSVNGLSYEQYF,TRBV30,NA,TRBJ2-7
TGTGCCAGCAGTTACGGCGGGAGCTCGTATGAGCAGTTCTTC,CASSYGGSSYEQFF,TRBV6-6,TRBD2,TRBJ2-1
TGTGCCACCCAGGAACCCCAGACTGGAAACACCATATATTTT,CATQEPQTGNTIYF,TRBV10-3,NA,TRBJ1-3
TGTGCCTGGAGTGTACTTTCCGGGGTTGGAGAGACCCAGTACTTC,CAWSVLSGVGETQYF,TRBV30,NA,TRBJ2-5
TGTGCCAGCAGGGGCCCAAAGGGGGATGCTTTCTTT,CASRGPKGDAFF,TRBV28,NA,TRBJ1-1
TGTGCCAGCAGCCCGCCGGGCGGGACAGGGGGATATGGCTACACCTTC,CASSPPGGTGGYGYTF,TRBV11-2,TRBD1,TRBJ1-2
TGTGCCAGCAGCCAAGGAATGTGGGAGGACGACTACGAGCAGTACTTC,CASSQGMWEDDYEQYF,TRBV4-2,NA,TRBJ2-7
TGCGCCAGCACTGTGAATTCGGACACTGAAGCTTTCTTT,CASTVNSDTEAFF,TRBV5-1,NA,TRBJ1-1
TGCAGCGCAGGACAGGGGTTCGGCGAGCAGTACTTC,CSAGQGFGEQYF,TRBV29-1,TRBD1,TRBJ2-7
TGCGCCAGCAGCGGGTCGACAGGGAGCCCCACTGAAGCTTTCTTT,CASSGSTGSPTEAFF,TRBV5-1,TRBD1,TRBJ1-1
TGTGCCACCAGCACAGGGACAGATGAAAAACTGTTTTTT,CATSTGTDEKLFF,TRBV15,TRBD1,TRBJ1-4
TGCGCCAGCAGCTTGGCCGGCAGGGGCCCCGACGAGCAGTACTTC,CASSLAGRGPDEQYF,TRBV5-1,NA,TRBJ2-7
TGTGCCAGCAGCTTGGTGCCGGACGGGGGATATGGCTACACCTTC,CASSLVPDGGYGYTF,TRBV5-6,NA,TRBJ1-2
TGCGCCAGCAGCTTGCCTCCCGAGCAGTTAGGCTCGGGTGGCTACACCTTC,CASSLPPEQLGSGGYTF,TRBV5-1,NA,TRBJ1-2
TGTGCCAGCTCACCGGCGGAGGCTTATAATTCACCCCTCCACTTT,CASSPAEAYNSPLHF,TRBV18,NA,TRBJ1-6
TGTGCCGCTGAAGGACAGGTCGGCACTGAAGCTTTCTTT,CAAEGQVGTEAFF,TRBV30,TRBD1,TRBJ1-1
TGTGCCAGCAGCTTAGAGGGGCACATGAACACTGAAGCTTTCTTT,CASSLEGHMNTEAFF,TRBV11-2,NA,TRBJ1-1
TGTGCCTGGAGTGTCGGGGGAAATCAGCCCCAGCATTTT,CAWSVGGNQPQHF,TRBV30,NA,TRBJ1-5
TGCAGCGTCGCCGGCAGGGCGAACACTGAAGCTTTCTTT,CSVAGRANTEAFF,TRBV29-1,NA,TRBJ1-1
TGTGCCTGGAGTGTATCCGGCCACAGCCCTGCGAGTGGGCAGTACTTC,CAWSVSGHSPASGQYF,TRBV30,NA,TRBJ2-7
TGTGCCAGCAGCACAGCGACTAGCGGGAGGTTCTACGAGCAGTACTTC,CASSTATSGRFYEQYF,TRBV7-2,TRBD2,TRBJ2-7
TGCAGTGCTAGAGGCAGGAATGAGCAGTTCTTC,CSARGRNEQFF,TRBV20-1,NA,TRBJ2-1
TGTGCCTGGAGTGTGTCCCTAGCGGGGACAGATACGCAGTATTTT,CAWSVSLAGTDTQYF,TRBV30,TRBD2,TRBJ2-3
TGCGCCAGCAGCCAAGGAACCCTAGCGGTAGACGGCGAGCAGTACTTC,CASSQGTLAVDGEQYF,TRBV4-1,TRBD2,TRBJ2-7
TGTGCCAGCTCACCATGGGGGGAAACGAACTATGGCTACACCTTC,CASSPWGETNYGYTF,TRBV18,NA,TRBJ1-2
TGTGCCAGCAGCTTACGGGTACTCTACACCGGGGAGCTGTTTTTT,CASSLRVLYTGELFF,TRBV7-2,NA,TRBJ2-2
TGTGCCAGCAGTCTAAACACTGAAGCTTTCTTT,CASSLNTEAFF,TRBV11-2,NA,TRBJ1-1
TGTGCCAGCTCACCTGGTCAGGGGTCATATGAAAAACTGTTTTTT,CASSPGQGSYEKLFF,TRBV18,NA,TRBJ1-4
TGTGCCAGCAGCCGGGACCAAGAGACCCAGTACTTC,CASSRDQETQYF,TRBV7-9,NA,TRBJ2-5
TGTGCCAGCAGTAACCAGGGGGGCGCCAAAAACATTCAGTACTTC,CASSNQGGAKNIQYF,TRBV28,NA,TRBJ2-4
TGTGCCAGCAGCTTAGCGGTGTCAGGAGGTGGCTACACCTTC,CASSLAVSGGGYTF,TRBV7-2,NA,TRBJ1-2
TGTGCCTGGCGTTCGGGGACAGGGCAATATGGCTACACCTTC,CAWRSGTGQYGYTF,TRBV30,TRBD1,TRBJ1-2
TGTGCCAGCAGCCCAGCGGGACAGGGGTGGAGGGTCACTGAAGCTTTCTTT,CASSPAGQGWRVTEAFF,TRBV7-9,TRBD1,TRBJ1-1
TGTGCCAGCAGCACCCGAGAAGACACAGATACGCAGTATTTT,CASSTREDTDTQYF,TRBV13,NA,TRBJ2-3
TGTGCCAGCAGTTACTTGGGACAGAAGAACACTGAAGCTTTCTTT,CASSYLGQKNTEAFF,TRBV6-6,TRBD1,TRBJ1-1
TGTGCCAGCGCCCAGGGGGCCGGCTACGAGCAGTACTTC,CASAQGAGYEQYF,TRBV7-2,TRBD1,TRBJ2-7
TGTGCCAGCAAGGGACAGGCTTCGCGGAGGTACGAGCAGTACTTC,CASKGQASRRYEQYF,TRBV9,TRBD1,TRBJ2-7
TGCGCCAGCAGTGATCTAGCGGGAGGCCCTGTCAATGAGCAGTTCTTC,CASSDLAGGPVNEQFF,TRBV4-1,TRBD2,TRBJ2-1
TGTGCCAGCTCACCCACCGAGGGACAGGGGACTGAAGCTTTCTTT,CASSPTEGQGTEAFF,TRBV18,TRBD1,TRBJ1-1
TGTGCCAGCAGCGTATCCGGGGAGGGTCGCTACGAGCAGTACTTC,CASSVSGEGRYEQYF,TRBV9,TRBD2,TRBJ2-7
TGTGCCAGCAGCCAAGCGACCGGGACAGGGAATGAAAAACTGTTTTTT,CASSQATGTGNEKLFF,TRBV4-2,TRBD1,TRBJ1-4
TGTGCCAGCAGTGGGCCAGTCGGTCATCAGCCCCAGCATTTT,CASSGPVGHQPQHF,TRBV28,NA,TRBJ1-5
TGTGCCAGTAGTATCGGTCCGACACCCTCCTACGAGCAGTACTTC,CASSIGPTPSYEQYF,TRBV19,NA,TRBJ2-7
TGTGCCAGCAGTTTCAGGGGGCCGAACTACGAGCAGTACTTC,CASSFRGPNYEQYF,TRBV27,TRBD1,TRBJ2-7
TGCAGCGGGTCGGACTCTGAAGCTTTCTTT,CSGSDSEAFF,TRBV29-1,NA,TRBJ1-1
TGTGCCTCTAATGGAGGTAGCACAGATACGCAGTATTTT,CASNGGSTDTQYF,TRBV30,NA,TRBJ2-3
TGCGCCAGCAGCTGGACAGTCGCCTACGAGCAGTACTTC,CASSWTVAYEQYF,TRBV5-1,NA,TRBJ2-7
TGTGCCTGGAGCACAGGGGGTCTGGGGCAGCCCCAGCATTTT,CAWSTGGLGQPQHF,TRBV30,TRBD1,TRBJ1-5
TGTGCCAGCAGCGGCGGACAGGGGACTAATGAAAAACTGTTTTTT,CASSGGQGTNEKLFF,TRBV5-4,TRBD1,TRBJ1-4
TGTGCCACCAGCCGACTAGCGGGATTATCCGGGGAGCTGTTTTTT,CATSRLAGLSGELFF,TRBV15,TRBD2,TRBJ2-2
TGTGCCAGCAGCTTAGCCTATTTGACCTACAATGAGCAGTTCTTC,CASSLAYLTYNEQFF,TRBV11-1,NA,TRBJ2-1
TGTGCCAGCAGTTACTCGGGCGCAGTGGGTAACTATGGCTACACCTTC,CASSYSGAVGNYGYTF,TRBV6-5,NA,TRBJ1-2
TGCGCCAGCAGCTTCGGGGGGGGAACTGGAAACACCATATATTTT,CASSFGGGTGNTIYF,TRBV5-1,NA,TRBJ1-3
TGTGCCAGCAGCGGAACAGGGGTTATCCATGGCTACACCTTC,CASSGTGVIHGYTF,TRBV7-9,TRBD1,TRBJ1-2